The 11 T cell receptor beta chains reported below all come from one sample, sequenced in a study of blood T cells in healthy people across ages. Alongside a J-beta primer mix, a sample-barcoded 5' primer served in a second PCR lasting about 7 to 12 cycles. TCRdb independently ran MiXCR on the 5' RACE reads; one entry per CDR3 protein. The repertoire holds some 1.1 million distinct CDR3 sequences, with more than 30% as singletons. Sequenced: blood. These receptors all come from a young man in good health.

The rearrangement uses TRBV7-9 and TRBJ1-5; D might be TRBD1 (6 bases). V lost 1 base and J lost 9, with 19 bases in between. The CDR3 extends over 16 amino acids. Germline V gives CDR1 SEHNR, CDR2 FQNEAQ (reference sequence). The CDR3 region has the DNA TGTGCCAGCAGCTTAGTCGGTCGGGGGGCCCTTCGGCCCCAGCATTTT. It is translated as CASSLVGRGALRPQHF.

This clonotype was picked up a small number of times. The J gene is TRBJ1-2, the V gene TRBV12-3 or TRBV12-4, with 7 bases identical to TRBD1. The CDR3 extends over 14 amino acids. J gave up 5 bases and V 6 bases, and 9 bases lay outside the gene matches. DNA of the CDR3: TGTGCCAGCAGCCCTCAGACAGGGTGGTATGGCTACACCTTC. It yields the protein CASSPQTGWYGYTF.

J is TRBJ2-1 and V is TRBV4-3, with 7 nucleotides matching TRBD1. The V gene's germline CDR1 is LGHNA and CDR2 YSLEER. Unmatched junction bases numbered 10, after V lost 4 bases and J lost 10 bases. The CDR3 loop spans 14 amino acids. This chain's CDR3 is CASSLDRERYEQFF. In DNA, the CDR3 is TGCGCCAGCAGCCTAGACAGGGAACGGTACGAGCAGTTCTTC.

This chain uses TRBV20-1 with TRBJ1-5, with 7 positions matching TRBD1. Germline CDR1 is DFQATT and CDR2 is SNEGSKA (reference sequence). Trimming cost V 3 bases and J 5 bases; bases outside gene matches: 7. The CDR3 has 14 residues. CDR3 sequence: CSASLGQSYQPQHF. The CDR3 DNA reads TGCAGTGCTAGTCTGGGACAGTCCTATCAGCCCCAGCATTTT.

The chain has TRBV5-5 and TRBJ1-1; no definite D call. CDR3 size: 12 residues. Germline V lookup: CDR1 SGHKS, CDR2 YYEKEE (reference sequence). Trimming cost V 0 bases and J 8 bases, with 8 bases left between them. CDR3 in DNA: TGTGCCAGCAGCTTGGATGGCAGGGAAGCTTTCTTT. It codes for CASSLDGREAFF. The full variable domain, its missing parts supplied by reference TRBV5-5 and TRBJ1-1, is DAGVTQSPTHLIKTRGQQVTLRCSPISGHKSVSWYQQVLGQGPQFIFQYYEKEERGRGNFPDRFSARQFPNYSSELNVNALLLGDSALYLCASSLDGREAFFGQGTRLTVV.

The CDR3 loop reads CASSLETGANQPQHF. CDR3 DNA sequence: TGTGCCAGCAGCTTAGAGACAGGAGCAAATCAGCCCCAGCATTTT. The V and J genes are TRBV7-2 and TRBJ1-5, with a weak D call TRBD1 (6 bases). The V and J ends lost 1 base and 4 bases respectively, with 11 bases between them. The CDR3 length is 15 residues. Germline values: CDR1 SGHTA, CDR2 FQGNSA.

This clonotype was seen only a few times. This sequence joins TRBV29-1 and TRBJ1-1; possibly TRBD1 for D (5 bases). CDR1 is SQVTM and CDR2 is ANQGSEA in the germline V gene. With 5 bases removed from V and 0 bases from J, the gap between germline ends came to 10 bases. The CDR3 length is 13 residues. The CDR3 DNA is TGCAGCGTTATGGACAACGTGAACACTGAAGCTTTCTTT. Its translation is CSVMDNVNTEAFF.

This clonotype showed up just once. V gene TRBV5-1 combines with J gene TRBJ1-1, with D unresolved. This CDR3 is 13 amino acids long. From germline, CDR1 is SGHRS and CDR2 YFSETQ. V shed 1 base and J shed 3 bases, with 7 bases lying between them. The CDR3: CASSLPPDTEAFF. Written as DNA, the CDR3 is TGCGCCAGCAGCTTGCCCCCCGACACTGAAGCTTTCTTT.

This clonotype was picked up a small number of times. V is TRBV12-3 or TRBV12-4 and J is TRBJ2-1; 10 nucleotides align to TRBD2. The J segment lost 0 bases and the V segment lost 7 bases, leaving 9 bases of the junction unmatched. The CDR3 covers 17 residues. The CDR3 region has the DNA TGTGCCAGCAAAACGGCTAGCGGGGGCCTCTCCTACAATGAGCAGTTCTTC. Translated: CASKTASGGLSYNEQFF.

This clonotype was picked up a small number of times. The chain has TRBV10-3 and TRBJ2-7, with 8 bases matching TRBD1. Per the germline V gene, CDR1 is ENHRY and CDR2 is SYGVKD. The CDR3 covers 14 residues. CDR3 coding DNA: TGTGCAACCGCCGGAACAGGGGGGACCTACGAGCAGTACTTC. Translation gives CATAGTGGTYEQYF.

This chain links TRBV20-1 with TRBJ2-1; D perhaps matches TRBD2 (5 bases). The CDR3 length is 16 residues. V dropped 6 bases and J dropped 3 bases, with 21 bases sitting between them. Germline assignment: CDR1 DFQATT and CDR2 SNEGSKA (reference sequence). The CDR3 DNA follows: TGCAGTGCCAGTATCCCTACGGGGTCAAACTACAATGAGCAGTTCTTC. Protein: CSASIPTGSNYNEQFF.